A selection of T cell receptor beta chains follows, all from one sample in a study of blood T cell repertoires in COVID-19. TCRdb's table, derived via immunoSEQ multiplex PCR, lists solely in-frame clones and lacks some. The sample contains about 220,000 clones, approximately 83% of which appear only once. The sample consisted of peripheral blood. The source of these receptors is a woman aged 30 to 39 who had recovered from COVID-19. Each CDR3 is given with its conserved first and last residue. The order of the fields is V gene, D gene, clone size, J gene, CDR3 protein, CDR3 DNA. D genes are given only for firm matches. For some rows the clone size is stated as once, few or many, or as a class when expanded; others skip it.

>TRBV2|-|-|TRBJ2-3
CASSLDTSTDTQYF
TGTGCCAGCAGTTTGGACACCAGCACAGATACGCAGTATTTT
>TRBV2|-|-|TRBJ1-2
CASSDEGSYGYTF
TGTGCCAGCAGTGATGAAGGGAGCTATGGCTACACCTTC
>TRBV29-1|-|-|TRBJ2-5
CSVEEDFRGHF
TGCAGCGTTGAAGAAGACTTCCGCGGGCACTTC
>TRBV6-5|-|-|TRBJ1-1
CASQGLGATEAFF
TGTGCCAGCCAGGGGTTGGGGGCCACTGAAGCTTTCTTT
>TRBV2|-|-|TRBJ2-7
CASSDTQIDRSYEQYF
TGTGCCAGCAGTGACACACAAATCGACAGGAGCTACGAGCAGTACTTC
>TRBV7-9|TRBD1|-|TRBJ1-2
CASSSSGTGGHYGYTF
TGTGCCAGCAGTTCCTCCGGGACAGGGGGCCACTATGGCTACACCTTC
>TRBV30|TRBD1|-|TRBJ1-2
CAWFSPGGAYGYTF
TGTGCCTGGTTTAGCCCAGGGGGCGCGTATGGCTACACCTTC
>TRBV6-2/TRBV6-3|-|-|TRBJ2-3
CASSTAGDTQYF
TGTGCCAGCAGTACTGCGGGGGATACGCAGTATTTT
>TRBV19|TRBD1|-|TRBJ1-1
CASSGTGGPEAFF
TGTGCCAGTAGCGGGACAGGGGGTCCTGAAGCTTTCTTT
>TRBV6-1|TRBD2|-|TRBJ2-7
CASSELLFSGGDYEQYF
TGTGCCAGCAGTGAACTCCTATTTAGCGGGGGGGACTACGAGCAGTACTTC
>TRBV7-2|TRBD1|-|TRBJ1-5
CASSANRGNNQPQHF
TGTGCCAGCAGCGCAAACAGGGGGAACAATCAGCCCCAGCATTTT
>TRBV5-5|TRBD2|-|TRBJ2-3
CASSLGDLAGPVEEYF
TGTGCCAGCAGCTTGGGGGATCTAGCGGGACCCGTTGAGGAGTATTTT
>TRBV11-2|-|-|TRBJ2-7
CASSYGTQREEQYF
TGTGCCAGCAGCTACGGGACACAGCGAGAGGAGCAGTACTTC
>TRBV19|-|-|TRBJ2-3
CASSTQVGQGTDTQYF
TGTGCCAGTAGTACTCAGGTCGGTCAGGGCACAGATACGCAGTATTTT
>TRBV4-2|TRBD1|-|TRBJ1-5
CASSQLISLPGTGRDQPQHF
TGTGCCAGCAGCCAACTTATCTCCCTTCCGGGGACAGGGCGGGATCAGCCCCAGCATTTT
>TRBV5-6|TRBD2|-|TRBJ2-1
CASSLDFAGGLYNEQFF
TGTGCCAGCAGCTTGGATTTTGCGGGGGGGCTTTACAATGAGCAGTTCTTC
>TRBV19|-|once|TRBJ2-2
CASSIRGNTGELFF
TGTGCCAGTAGTATCAGGGGGAACACCGGGGAGCTGTTTTTT
>TRBV7-2|-|-|TRBJ2-1
CASSPGLLHNEQFF
TGTGCCAGCAGCCCCGGACTTCTACACAATGAGCAGTTCTTC
>TRBV18|-|once|TRBJ2-5
CASSPSQQERSQYF
TGTGCCAGCTCACCGAGTCAGCAGGAAAGGTCCCAGTACTTC
>TRBV25-1|-|-|TRBJ1-1
CASNDRKNTEAFF
TGTGCCAGCAACGACAGGAAGAACACTGAAGCTTTCTTT
>TRBV5-1|TRBD1|-|TRBJ1-2
CASSTGTGDGYTF
TGCGCCAGCAGCACCGGGACAGGGGATGGCTACACCTTC
>TRBV19|TRBD2|few|TRBJ2-7
CASSEWEGYEQYF
TGTGCCAGTAGTGAGTGGGAGGGTTACGAGCAGTACTTC